Below, 20 T cell receptor beta chains from the same sample are listed, as sequenced in a study of T cell changes during pregnancy in multiple sclerosis. Only in-frame clones appear in the TCRdb table, and some are missing; sequencing was by immunoSEQ multiplex PCR. The sample includes about 83,000 clones, around 93% of them seen just once. The sample consisted of PBMCs, taken in the first trimester of pregnancy. The receptors derive from a female donor in good health, serving as a control in a pregnancy study. Some clones in this sample may be carry-over from other donors' samples.

This clone appeared a single time. Mismatch with germline at one junction end may stem from a read error. The rearrangement uses TRBV6-5 and TRBJ2-7, with D unresolved. CDR3 length: 12 amino acids. Germline V gene data show CDR1 as MNHEY and CDR2 as SVGAGI. The CDR3 nucleotides read TGTGCCGGCAGGTCCCGGGTCTACGAGCAGTACTTC. It encodes CAGRSRVYEQYF.

This sequence joins TRBV6-5 and TRBJ2-2, with 10 bases lining up with TRBD2. This CDR3 comprises 15 residues. From germline, CDR1 is MNHEY and CDR2 SVGAGI. The V gene end was trimmed by 6 bases and the J gene end by 4 bases; junction bases not matched to a gene: 5. The CDR3 DNA sequence: TGTGCCAGCAGCCCGGGACTAGCGAGCACCGGGGAGCTGTTTTTT. This encodes CASSPGLASTGELFF.

The chain combines TRBV2 with TRBJ2-3, with 12 nucleotides matching TRBD2. Germline V CDR1 and CDR2: SNHLY, FYNNEI. CDR3 length equals 14 residues. V gave up 5 bases and J gave up 5 bases; unmatched junction bases: 2. The CDR3 region has the DNA TGTGCCAGCAGTCTAGCGGGGGGGCTAGATACGCAGTATTTT. Its translation is CASSLAGGLDTQYF.

The chain links TRBV10-3 to TRBJ2-7; 7 bases are shared with TRBD1. This CDR3 has 13 residues. V was pared by 6 bases and J by 0 bases, with 2 bases of the junction left unmatched. Germline V gene data show CDR1 as ENHRY and CDR2 as SYGVKD. The CDR3 DNA reads TGTGCCATCAGAGGGACAGTCTCCTACGAGCAGTACTTC. Translating gives CAIRGTVSYEQYF.

The V gene is TRBV4-3, the J gene TRBJ2-1, with unresolved D. CDR1 and CDR2 from the germline V gene are LGHNA and YSLEER. CDR3 length: 12 amino acids. Trimming cost V 0 bases and J 15 bases, with 12 bases left between them. The CDR3 spells CASSQDSFRRFF. As DNA, the CDR3 is TGCGCCAGCAGCCAAGATAGCTTCCGGAGGTTCTTC.

The CDR3 loop is CASQSSAGETQYF. The DNA of the CDR3 is TGTGCCAGCCAATCCTCGGCGGGAGAGACCCAGTACTTC. V gene TRBV27 combines with J gene TRBJ2-5; TRBD2 is a possible D gene (5 bases). Germline-derived CDR1 and CDR2 are MNHEY and SMNVEV (reference sequence). Trimming took 8 bases from V and 4 from J, leaving 14 bases between them. There are 13 residues in the CDR3.

This clone was recorded only once. This chain joins TRBV5-1 and TRBJ2-7, with TRBD2 matching over 7 bases. The germline V gene has CDR1 SGHRS and CDR2 YFSETQ. J gave up 4 bases and V 0 bases, and 4 bases lay outside the gene matches. The CDR3 totals 14 residues. CDR3 bases: TGCGCCAGCAGCTTGGGTAGCGGGTCGTACGAGCAGTACTTC. Translation: CASSLGSGSYEQYF.

The chain couples TRBV7-9 to TRBJ2-1; 9 bases map to TRBD1. The V gene end was trimmed by 4 bases and the J gene end by 6 bases; junction bases not matched to a gene: 7. Germline V CDR1 and CDR2: SEHNR, FQNEAQ (reference sequence). The length of the CDR3 is 15 residues. The CDR3 DNA is TGTGCCAGCAGCTCAACAGGGGGCGGACGCAATGAGCAGTTCTTC. This sequence encodes CASSSTGGGRNEQFF.

The rearrangement uses TRBV4-3 and TRBJ1-1, with D tentatively TRBD1 (6 bases). Germline CDR1 is LGHNA and CDR2 is YSLEER. CDR3 length: 16 amino acids. V was pared by 2 bases and J by 2 bases, with 15 bases between. The CDR3 is CASSQTPGRGNTEAFF. CDR3 DNA sequence: TGCGCCAGCAGCCAAACCCCCGGCAGGGGAAACACTGAAGCTTTCTTT.

The V call is TRBV27, the J call TRBJ2-7; 10 nucleotides agree with TRBD1. V was pared by 5 bases and J by 8 bases, with 6 bases of the junction left unmatched. This CDR3 has 13 residues. Per germline, CDR1 MNHEY and CDR2 SMNVEV (reference sequence). CDR3: CASSPSDRGQQYF. As DNA, the CDR3 is TGTGCCAGCAGTCCATCCGACAGGGGGCAGCAGTACTTC.

The chain has TRBV19 and TRBJ1-6, with D perhaps TRBD1 (6 bases). In germline, CDR1 is LNHDA, CDR2 SQIVND (reference sequence). The CDR3 has 19 residues. V lost 3 bases to trimming and J lost 0 bases, with 18 bases between them. The CDR3 protein is CASSIGPARGNSYNSPLHF. CDR3 coding DNA: TGTGCCAGTAGTATTGGCCCCGCCAGGGGCAACTCCTATAATTCACCCCTCCACTTT.

This chain connects TRBV29-1 to TRBJ2-7; 9 bases align to TRBD1. With 2 bases clipped from V and 2 bases from J, the junction kept 7 bases outside the gene matches. Per germline, CDR1 SQVTM and CDR2 ANQGSEA. The CDR3 is made up of 15 amino acids. The CDR3 region has the DNA TGCAGCGTTGAATATACGGGACAGGGAACCTACGAGCAGTACTTC. Translation: CSVEYTGQGTYEQYF.

V gene TRBV7-8 combines with J gene TRBJ1-4, with D unclear. V lost 1 base and J lost 3, with 9 bases in between. Germline V gives CDR1 SGHVS, CDR2 FQNEAQ. The length of the CDR3 is 15 residues. CDR3 bases: TGTGCCAGCAGCTTAGTAGGAGCTTCTAATGAAAAACTGTTTTTT. Translation gives CASSLVGASNEKLFF.

The chain uses TRBV4-1 and TRBJ1-1; D gene unclear. The CDR3 spans 14 residues. With 3 bases removed from V and 7 bases from J, the gap between germline ends came to 15 bases. Germline-derived CDR1 and CDR2 are MGHRA and YSYEKL. The CDR3 region has the DNA TGCGCCAGCAGCCAGCCTGGGTCGAGCGTTGAAGCTTTCTTT. Encoded protein: CASSQPGSSVEAFF.

This clone was observed a single time. The chain employs TRBV27 and TRBJ2-5; 9 bases are a match to TRBD2. CDR3 length: 15 amino acids. CDR1 and CDR2 from the germline V gene are MNHEY and SMNVEV (reference sequence). J gave up 5 bases and V 3 bases, and 7 bases lay outside the gene matches. The CDR3 DNA reads as TGTGCCAGCAGTTTGGGCGGGGGGGCCGAGGAGACCCAGTACTTC. It is translated as CASSLGGGAEETQYF.

The chain links TRBV28 to TRBJ2-7; 7 bases fit TRBD1. The V segment lost 8 bases and the J segment 2 bases; nucleotides outside the gene matches: 6. The CDR3 runs 13 residues. The germline CDR1 and CDR2 sequences are MDHEN and SYDVKM. The CDR3 loop is CASLGTVPYEQYF. The CDR3, as DNA: TGTGCCAGCCTTGGGACAGTTCCCTACGAGCAGTACTTC. Drawing the rest from reference TRBV28 and TRBJ2-7, the complete variable domain is DVKVTQSSRYLVKRTGEKVFLECVQDMDHENMFWYRQDPGLGLRLIYFSYDVKMKEKGDIPEGYSVSREKKERFSLILESASTNQTSMYLCASLGTVPYEQYFGPGTRLTVT.

This chain connects TRBV30 to TRBJ1-6; 7 positions agree with TRBD1. The CDR3 length is 15 residues. Per germline, CDR1 GTSNPN and CDR2 SVGIG (reference sequence). V dropped 2 bases and J dropped 6; count of bases not matched to a gene: 7. DNA of the CDR3: TGTGCCTGGAGTCCACCCCCAGGGGGTAATTCACCCCTCCACTTT. Translation gives CAWSPPPGGNSPLHF. Using reference TRBV30 and TRBJ1-6 for the parts outside the CDR3, the full variable domain is SQTIHQWPATLVQPVGSPLSLECTVEGTSNPNLYWYRQAAGRGLQLLFYSVGIGQISSEVPQNLSASRPQDRQFILSSKKLLLSDSGFYLCAWSPPPGGNSPLHFGNGTRLTVT.

V gene TRBV6-4 combines with J gene TRBJ2-1; weak D call: TRBD2 (8 bases). The V end lost 5 bases, the J end lost 8 bases, and 31 bases lay between the germline ends. Germline V gives CDR1 MRHNA, CDR2 SNTAGT. The CDR3 loop spans 19 amino acids. CDR3 coding DNA: TGTGCCAGCAGTCCCAGGGGGGGGATAGTAGCGGGAATGATTGATGAGCAGTTCTTC. Amino acids: CASSPRGGIVAGMIDEQFF.

The chain is built from TRBV6-1 and TRBJ2-7; 7 nucleotides agree with TRBD1. The length of the CDR3 is 18 residues. J lost 3 bases, V lost 2 bases, and 16 bases had no gene match. CDR1 and CDR2 from the germline V gene are MNHNS and SASEGT. In nucleotides, the CDR3 is TGTGCCAGCAGTGAAATTTGGGACAGACTCGTTTTATACTACGAGCAGTACTTC. Translation: CASSEIWDRLVLYYEQYF.

V and J are TRBV5-1 and TRBJ2-1; 7 bases are shared with TRBD2. The V gene end was trimmed by 7 bases and the J gene end by 8 bases; junction bases not matched to a gene: 12. CDR3 length: 14 residues. Germline CDR1 and CDR2: SGHRS and YFSETQ. In DNA, the CDR3 is TGCGCCAGCGCTCGGGAGGTCGAAGGAGATGAGCAGTTCTTC. Its protein product is CASAREVEGDEQFF.